This T cell receptor (beta chain) was profiled in a study of T cells in Graves' hyperthyroidism and ophthalmopathy (dated by TCRdb to about 2019). As for the study more broadly: Peripheral blood samples were taken at the time of initial diagnosis, prior to any treatment. Once sampling was done, hyperthyroidism patients were given methimazole at a starting dose of 30 mg daily, whereas ophthalmopathy patients were given high-dose intravenous methylprednisolone. The roughly 91 discovery patients were randomly divided into training and test sets at a 7:3 ratio. According to the paper, TCR Vbeta CDR3 sequencing was carried out on about 140 peripheral blood samples, which came from approximately 43 ophthalmopathy, 80 or so hyperthyroidism and about 17 progressor patients. Whether ophthalmopathy could be predicted prospectively was tested in an independent validation cohort made up of fewer than 20 hyperthyroidism patients plus 17 patients who later progressed to ophthalmopathy. To identify TCR V-J signatures that set the groups apart, the researchers used a discovery cohort of roughly 100 patients, made up of around 40 with Graves' ophthalmopathy and approximately 57 with stable Graves' hyperthyroidism. In addition, the study compared T-cell repertoires in thyroid tissue and in blood from 6 or 7 Graves' hyperthyroidism patients.

Amplification of TCR beta CDR3 regions was carried out from RNA transcripts. For the first round of RT-PCR on the TCR CDR3, the HTBI primer set was used together with the Qiagen OneStep RT-PCR kit. A second multiplex PCR round built the libraries, followed by size selection and purification. Paired-end sequencing of the libraries was performed with 100 bp reads on an Illumina HiSeq2000. Per the source publication's procedure: SOAPnuke was used to process the raw data, throwing out any read that contained adapters or uncalled bases, had a mean Phred below 15, or lacked an exact constant-primer or identifier match. COPE v1.2.5 was used to merge the high-quality paired reads, and each unique nucleotide sequence was defined as a clonotype. MiTCR v1.1 was used to align the clonotypes against IMGT TRBV, TRBD and TRBJ reference segments. The analysis was restricted to V-J combinations with a frequency above 0.0001, which together covered just over 99% of the repertoires. A TCS score was defined as the ratio between F50 (clonal expansion) and ExV (chaos), using BLOSUM62-based TCRdist between CDR3 peptides within each V-J. Welch's t-statistics and random forest reduced approximately 520 V-J features to roughly 13, which were used in a naive Bayes classifier (R e1071). Clones were called with MiXCR by TCRdb after fastp trimmed the public reads at Q25, and only in-frame beta chains were retained. Here each entry gathers all rows of one CDR3 protein and keeps the most common genes and DNA. These V and J calls rely on TCRdb rather than the paper's analysis. In all, the sample holds fewer than 450,000 distinct CDR3 sequences, and 13% to 15% of those were seen once. Around 20% of the sample goes to the ten largest clones.

Ophthalmopathy patients had moderately to severely active disease, Clinical Activity Score of at least 3, NOSPECS grade of at least 4, and duration under 3 months. Patients with uncontrolled infections, other autoimmune diseases, pregnancy or lactation were excluded. Diagnoses relied on clinical symptoms, serum thyroxine and TRAb, thyroid ultrasound and orbital computed tomography. Ficoll-Paque density gradient centrifugation was used to isolate PBMCs from approximately 11 ml of fresh peripheral blood. Total RNA was extracted using Trizol reagent, and RNA quality was assessed on an Agilent 2100 Bioanalyzer. General findings and caveats noted by the study authors: Most expanded thyroid clonotypes (frequency above 0.001) were also found in blood, which suggests that blood repertoires may mirror thyroid immune responses. In validation, progression to ophthalmopathy was predicted by the model with roughly 69% sensitivity and 72.22% specificity, a median of approximately 6.5 months before onset. No statistical method was used to fix the sample size in advance, and group allocation was not hidden from the investigators. In cross-validation, a model built on a 13 V-J signature told ophthalmopathy apart from stable hyperthyroidism with approximately 91% sensitivity and about 81% specificity, and in testing the same model reached 80%/75%.

This clonotype was seen repeatedly, ten times or more. Its recognized antigen is unknown. Within one base of it there is no much larger clone, and no base qualities were kept. Sequencing was carried out using blood. This receptor was obtained from a woman in her sixties or seventies with Graves' ophthalmopathy.

CDR3 reads: CASSLTTGGGETQYF. The DNA sequence follows: TGTGCCAGCAGCTTAACTACAGGGGGCGGGGAGACCCAGTACTTC. The V and J genes are TRBV7-9 and TRBJ2-5; the central 9 bases match TRBD1. Via the germline V gene (reference sequence), CDR1 is SEHNR and CDR2 FQNEAQ. The CDR3 goes from the cysteine to the phenylalanine over 15 residues. Kept here is only the CDR3 DNA, which spans 45 bases and is read in frame from base 1. Here V drops 2 bases and J drops 5 bases, and the junction holds 6 bases not matched to any gene.